The 5 T cell receptor beta chains below all came from one sample that was sequenced in a study of T cell clonotyping in hematopoietic cell transplantation. The data were produced by immunoSEQ multiplex PCR, yet TCRdb's version contains in-frame clones alone and is incomplete. The sample gives about 6,100 clones, around 32% of which show up once; around a sixth is in the top ten. Sample: peripheral blood mononuclear cells, taken 30 days after allogeneic stem cell transplant. The receptors derive from a female patient aged 50 to 65 who had an allogeneic stem cell transplant from an unrelated donor, so the T cells may come from the graft donor. Some clones in this sample may be carry-over from other donors' samples.

V and J are TRBV29-1 and TRBJ1-1, with D maybe TRBD1 (6 bases). This CDR3 comprises 16 residues. CDR1 SQVTM and CDR2 ANQGSEA come from the germline V gene. The V gene lost 2 bases and the J gene lost 4 bases, with 20 bases spanning the gap. CDR3 region: CSVEPITGRAPTEAFF. Here the CDR3 DNA reads TGCAGCGTTGAACCTATTACAGGGAGGGCACCCACTGAAGCTTTCTTT. Full variable domain (remainder filled in from reference TRBV29-1 and TRBJ1-1): SAVISQKPSRDICQRGTSLTIQCQVDSQVTMMFWYRQQPGQSLTLIATANQGSEATYESGFVIDKFPISRPNLTFSTLTVSNMSPEDSSIYLCSVEPITGRAPTEAFFGQGTRLTVV.

A few counts support this clone. This chain uses TRBV6-6 with TRBJ1-6; D is ambiguous. This CDR3 region has 12 residues. Per germline, CDR1 MNHNY and CDR2 SVGAGI (reference sequence). Trimming removed 6 bases at V and 11 bases at J, with 11 bases between. CDR3 protein: CASSPPRPPLHF. The CDR3, as DNA: TGTGCCAGCAGCCCACCGCGGCCACCCCTCCACTTT.

The chain is built from TRBV29-1 and TRBJ1-1; D might be TRBD1 (6 bases). Trimming took off 7 bases at V and 6 bases at J, with 18 bases between the two ends. The CDR3 is 13 amino acids. CDR1 is SQVTM and CDR2 is ANQGSEA in the germline V gene. The CDR3 nucleotides read TGCAGCGCCCATAAACCAGGGGAGCCTGAAGCTTTCTTT. This translates into CSAHKPGEPEAFF.

A few counts support this clone. This chain connects TRBV30 to TRBJ1-2, with unresolved D. The CDR3 runs 11 residues. Germline V gene data show CDR1 as GTSNPN and CDR2 as SVGIG (reference sequence). Trimming took off 5 bases at V and 4 bases at J, with 8 bases between the two ends. The CDR3 protein is CAWWTGYGYTF. In nucleotides, the CDR3 is TGTGCCTGGTGGACGGGCTATGGCTACACCTTC.

This rearrangement joins TRBV30 to TRBJ1-1; TRBD1 is a possible D gene (5 bases). Germline-derived CDR1 and CDR2 are GTSNPN and SVGIG (reference sequence). The CDR3 runs to 13 residues. The V end lost 4 bases, the J end lost 3 bases, and 12 bases lay between the germline ends. The CDR3 is CAWTRDLYTEAFF. Here the CDR3 DNA reads TGTGCCTGGACCCGGGACCTCTACACTGAAGCTTTCTTT.